This T cell receptor beta chain was sequenced during a study of T cell responses to AZD1222 COVID-19 vaccine. For the study at large: Pooled samples include second doses given at about 4 or 12 weeks. Study-wide results and limits: Researchers report vaccine-associated CD4 TCRs spanning spike, with dominance at 160-218 and 743-854.

To note about this clone: What it binds is unknown.

CDR1 and CDR2 (germline): MDHEN, SYDVKM. The CDR3 has 14 amino acids. After removal of 6 bases from V and 6 bases from J, the junction contained 7 bases not matched to a gene. Sequencing was performed with immunoSEQ multiplex PCR; in TCRdb, only in-frame clones are kept and a portion is missing. There are about 99,000 clones in the sample; roughly 88% occur only once, and 20% lies in the top ten. The sequence derives from an adult in good health. This chain uses TRBV28 with TRBJ2-7; 11 bases map to TRBD2. Sequences were derived from peripheral blood, sampled on day 0 of AZD1222 vaccination. CDR3 nucleotides: TGTGCCAGCAGGCCGGGACTAGCGGCACCCGAGCAGTACTTC. Protein sequence: CASRPGLAAPEQYF.